This TCR beta chain is drawn from a study of Graves' ophthalmopathy and Graves' hyperthyroidism. The germline gives CDR1 SGHAT, CDR2 FQNNGV. This CDR3 has 15 amino acids. Trimming took 3 bases from V and 1 from J, leaving 12 bases between them. This clonotype was observed at least ten times. The authors amplified TCR beta CDR3 regions from RNA transcripts. An opening RT-PCR round employed HTBI primers and preceded a second-round multiplex PCR. MiXCR was run by TCRdb on the multiplex PCR reads, yielding one entry per CDR3 protein. Of about 390,000 distinct CDR3 sequences listed, 15% are singletons. The TCR was taken from a woman younger than 35 with stable Graves' hyperthyroidism. Sequencing was done on a sample of peripheral blood. The chain joins TRBV11-2 to TRBJ1-1; possibly TRBD1 for D (5 bases). The CDR3 protein is CASSLRGFKNTEAFF. The CDR3 DNA follows: TGTGCCAGCAGCTTGCGGGGGTTCAAGAACACTGAAGCTTTCTTT. Complete variable domain (other parts from reference TRBV11-2 and TRBJ1-1): EAGVAQSPRYKIIEKRQSVAFWCNPISGHATLYWYQQILGQGPKLLIQFQNNGVVDDSQLPKDRFSAERLKGVDSTLKIQPAKLEDSAVYLCASSLRGFKNTEAFFGQGTRLTVV.